Following are 28 T cell receptor beta chains from one sample sequenced in a study of patients and donors after allogeneic stem cell transplantation. TCRdb fed the RT-PCR reads into MiXCR, producing one record per CDR3 protein. The sample contains over 400,000 distinct CDR3 sequences, roughly 17% of which appear only once. Sequenced material: blood, either unsorted or a sorted T cell fraction (not recorded which). All receptors come from a human donor who was either an allogeneic HSCT recipient or a stem cell or donor lymphocyte infusion donor (not recorded which). It is not recorded whose cells these are; they may come from a transplant donor.

This clonotype has a handful of counts. The V gene is TRBV5-5, the J gene TRBJ2-1; D gene unclear. CDR1 and CDR2 (germline): SGHKS, YYEKEE (reference sequence). Trimming stripped 0 bases from V and 11 bases from J, with 9 bases between. The CDR3 length is 12 residues. The DNA of the CDR3 is TGTGCCAGCAGCTTGGAGGCTGGGCAGCAGTTCTTC. The encoded protein is CASSLEAGQQFF.

This clonotype was seen a handful of times. The chain has TRBV10-3 and TRBJ2-1, with 8 nucleotides matching TRBD1. Germline CDR1 and CDR2: ENHRY and SYGVKD. V trimming: 6 bases; J trimming: 10 bases; junction bases outside the gene matches: 5. The CDR3 contains 12 residues. This CDR3 is CAISLDRAEQFF. CDR3 sequence (DNA): TGTGCCATCAGCCTGGACAGGGCCGAGCAGTTCTTC.

The chain has TRBV10-3 and TRBJ2-1; D perhaps matches TRBD1 (5 bases). This CDR3 is built from 16 residues. V lost 7 bases and J lost 2, with 18 bases in between. Germline V gene sequence: CDR1 ENHRY, CDR2 SYGVKD. Here the CDR3 reads CAIKFREGSTYNEQFF. CDR3 coding DNA: TGTGCCATCAAATTCAGGGAAGGAAGTACCTACAATGAGCAGTTCTTC.

The V gene is TRBV28, the J gene TRBJ1-2; 7 nucleotides line up with TRBD1. The CDR3 loop spans 14 amino acids. From germline, CDR1 is MDHEN and CDR2 SYDVKM. The V segment lost 4 bases and the J segment 4 bases; nucleotides outside the gene matches: 6. CDR3 in amino acids: CASSSLTGIYGYTF. The CDR3 DNA follows: TGTGCCAGCAGTTCACTGACAGGGATCTATGGCTACACCTTC.

The chain recombines TRBV4-2 with TRBJ2-3; 8 bases line up with TRBD2. CDR1 LGHNA and CDR2 YNFKEQ come from the germline V gene. This CDR3 contains 16 residues. J was trimmed by 0 bases and V by 1 base; bases with no gene match: 3. The CDR3 DNA sequence: TGTGCCAGCAGCCAAGTGATAGCGGGGAGCACAGATACGCAGTATTTT. Translated, it gives CASSQVIAGSTDTQYF.

The rearrangement joins TRBV12-3 or TRBV12-4 to TRBJ2-4; 12 bases agree with TRBD2. The CDR3 length is 16 residues. The V segment lost 3 bases and the J segment 2 bases; nucleotides outside the gene matches: 2. CDR3 DNA: TGTGCCAGCAGTTTTCTAGCGGGGGGGCCCAAAAACATTCAGTACTTC. This translates into CASSFLAGGPKNIQYF.

V gene TRBV5-5 combines with J gene TRBJ2-7; the D gene is possibly TRBD2 (6 bases). V was cut by 4 bases and J by 0 bases, with 23 bases left in between. CDR1 and CDR2 (germline): SGHKS, YYEKEE (reference sequence). The CDR3 extends over 18 amino acids. The DNA for the CDR3 is TGTGCCAGCAGCCGGGGACTGTCGGGATCTAAAAGCTCCTACGAGCAGTACTTC. Residues: CASSRGLSGSKSSYEQYF.

The V gene is TRBV10-3, the J gene TRBJ1-1; 10 bases agree with TRBD1. V lost 4 bases, J lost 0 bases, and 2 bases stayed unmatched. In germline, CDR1 is ENHRY, CDR2 SYGVKD. There are 15 residues in the CDR3. CDR3 residues: CAISAGQGMNTEAFF. CDR3 sequence (DNA): TGTGCCATCAGTGCGGGACAGGGGATGAACACTGAAGCTTTCTTT.

V is TRBV5-6 and J is TRBJ2-1; D is perhaps TRBD1 (6 bases). The germline V gene has CDR1 SGHDT and CDR2 YYEEEE. This CDR3 spans 16 amino acids. V was clipped by 4 bases and J by 2 bases, with 16 bases between them. The CDR3 region has the DNA TGTGCCAGCAGCGCCGACCTTGGGGGCGCCTACAATGAGCAGTTCTTC. It translates to CASSADLGGAYNEQFF.

The chain joins TRBV14 to TRBJ2-3; 7 nucleotides align to TRBD2. Germline assignment: CDR1 SGHDN and CDR2 FVKESK. This CDR3 has 14 residues. The ends lost 2 bases at V and 7 bases at J; junction bases unmatched: 6. This chain's CDR3 is CASSQPGLQHTQYF. The CDR3, as DNA: TGTGCCAGCAGCCAACCGGGACTACAACATACGCAGTATTTT. Together with reference TRBV14 and TRBJ2-3, the CDR3 gives the full variable domain: EAGVTQFPSHSVIEKGQTVTLRCDPISGHDNLYWYRRVMGKEIKFLLHFVKESKQDESGMPNNRFLAERTGGTYSTLKVQPAELEDSGVYFCASSQPGLQHTQYFGPGTRLTVL.

Only a few counts were recorded for this clonotype. The CDR3 region has the DNA TGTGCCAGCAGAGACCCAGGAGGTTCGACCACCGGGGAGCTGTTTTTT. Translated, it gives CASRDPGGSTTGELFF. The rearrangement joins TRBV6-1 to TRBJ2-2, with D possibly being TRBD2 (5 bases). This CDR3 contains 16 residues. V gave up 6 bases and J gave up 4 bases, with 18 bases separating them. The germline gives CDR1 MNHNS, CDR2 SASEGT.

This clonotype came up a few times. The chain employs TRBV29-1 and TRBJ1-2, with unresolved D. Trimming removed 4 bases at V and 4 bases at J, with 16 bases between. This CDR3 is 14 amino acids long. The V gene's germline CDR1 is SQVTM and CDR2 ANQGSEA. The chain's CDR3 is CSVGPQGVGYGYTF. DNA for the CDR3: TGCAGCGTTGGCCCCCAAGGTGTGGGCTATGGCTACACCTTC.

This chain joins TRBV7-3 and TRBJ2-1; tentative D call: TRBD1 (6 bases). CDR3 length equals 15 residues. Germline CDR1 and CDR2: SGHTA and FQGTGA. The ends were cut back, 5 bases at V and 0 bases at J, with 11 bases in the middle. As DNA, the CDR3 is TGTGCCAGCAGCATCCAGGGGAGCTCCTACAATGAGCAGTTCTTC. Translating it yields CASSIQGSSYNEQFF.

CDR3 region: CASTLQGNTEAFF. CDR3 DNA: TGTGCCAGCACTCTGCAGGGGAACACTGAAGCTTTCTTT. The chain has TRBV6-1 and TRBJ1-1; possible D gene TRBD1, 5 bases. CDR3 length equals 13 residues. V lost 7 bases and J lost 1, with 10 bases in between. Germline assignment: CDR1 MNHNS and CDR2 SASEGT.

This clonotype has ten or more counts. The chain has TRBV20-1 and TRBJ2-4; no clear D. Trimming shortened V by 4 bases and J by 0 bases, and 10 bases separated the two germline ends. The CDR3 is 14 amino acids. The germline V gene encodes CDR1 DFQATT and CDR2 SNEGSKA (reference sequence). The CDR3 DNA reads as TGCAGTGCTAAGGGCAGCACAGCCAAAAACATTCAGTACTTC. Its protein product is CSAKGSTAKNIQYF.

CDR3: CASSHENEQYF. The CDR3 nucleotides read TGTGCCAGCTCCCATGAAAACGAGCAGTACTTC. J is TRBJ2-7 and V is TRBV18; no clear D. The V end was cut by 6 bases, the J end by 5 bases, with 8 bases between. The CDR3 contains 11 residues. Germline loops: CDR1 KGHSH, CDR2 LQKENI.

This clonotype was counted many times. The chain links TRBV29-1 to TRBJ2-1; a possible D gene is TRBD1 (5 bases). The CDR3 is 12 amino acids. The germline gives CDR1 SQVTM, CDR2 ANQGSEA. V lost 5 bases to trimming and J lost 9 bases, with 14 bases between them. The CDR3 loop reads CSVLTVGAEQFF. Written as DNA, the CDR3 is TGCAGCGTTTTGACAGTAGGGGCTGAGCAGTTCTTC.

In its sample, this clonotype was seen many times. V gene TRBV7-9 combines with J gene TRBJ2-7; 9 positions agree with TRBD1. The germline V gene has CDR1 SEHNR and CDR2 FQNEAQ (reference sequence). There are 15 residues in the CDR3. J was trimmed by 3 bases and V by 5 bases; bases with no gene match: 8. CDR3 DNA sequence: TGTGCCAGCAGCCCGCGGGACAGGGTTGACTACGAGCAGTACTTC. Translated: CASSPRDRVDYEQYF. The full variable domain, completed using reference TRBV7-9 and TRBJ2-7, is DTGVSQNPRHKITKRGQNVTFRCDPISEHNRLYWYRQTLGQGPEFLTYFQNEAQLEKSRLLSDRFSAERPKGSFSTLEIQRTEQGDSAMYLCASSPRDRVDYEQYFGPGTRLTVT.

This chain connects TRBV28 to TRBJ2-5, with 11 bases matching TRBD2. The CDR3 has 15 residues. CDR1 and CDR2 from the germline V gene are MDHEN and SYDVKM. J was trimmed by 2 bases and V by 8 bases; bases with no gene match: 7. The chain's CDR3 is CASPWTSGFQETQYF. The CDR3 DNA is TGTGCCAGCCCGTGGACTAGCGGGTTTCAAGAGACCCAGTACTTC. The full variable domain, completed using reference TRBV28 and TRBJ2-5, is DVKVTQSSRYLVKRTGEKVFLECVQDMDHENMFWYRQDPGLGLRLIYFSYDVKMKEKGDIPEGYSVSREKKERFSLILESASTNQTSMYLCASPWTSGFQETQYFGPGTRLLVL.

The chain uses TRBV27 and TRBJ2-1, with TRBD2 identical over 11 bases. V lost 3 bases to trimming and J lost 12 bases; unmatched junction nucleotides: 10. The CDR3 is made up of 15 amino acids. The germline gives CDR1 MNHEY, CDR2 SMNVEV (reference sequence). CDR3 nucleotides: TGTGCCAGCAGTTTGGGGACTAGCGGAGTCGAAGGGCAGTTCTTC. Amino acids: CASSLGTSGVEGQFF.

The V gene is TRBV7-8, the J gene TRBJ2-1; 11 bases map to TRBD2. The CDR3 spans 15 residues. Germline V lookup: CDR1 SGHVS, CDR2 FQNEAQ. The J segment lost 4 bases and the V segment lost 5 bases, leaving 4 bases of the junction unmatched. CDR3 sequence: CASSTTSGRYNEQFF. CDR3 coding DNA: TGTGCCAGCAGCACCACTAGCGGGAGATACAATGAGCAGTTCTTC.

On this clonotype: A junction end diverges from the germline sequence, so it may reflect a read error. The chain couples TRBV7-2 to TRBJ1-5; 7 bases line up with TRBD1. The CDR3 totals 15 residues. The V gene's germline CDR1 is SGHTA and CDR2 FQGNSA. This CDR3 is CASSLGTVINQPQHF. The CDR3, as DNA: TGTGCCAGCAGTTTAGGGACAGTGATTAATCAGCCCCAGCATTTT.

The chain couples TRBV27 to TRBJ1-6; 9 positions match TRBD1. The CDR3 has 18 amino acids. V shed 4 bases, J shed 1 base, and the junction held 8 bases outside the gene matches. CDR1 is MNHEY, CDR2 SMNVEV, per germline (reference sequence). The CDR3 loop is CASSSLGTGKSYNSPLHF. CDR3 DNA: TGTGCCAGCAGTTCCCTAGGGACAGGGAAATCCTATAATTCACCCCTCCACTTT.

This clonotype has a count of ten or more. The rearrangement uses TRBV6-1 and TRBJ2-2; no reliable D call. V lost 4 bases to trimming and J lost 3 bases, with 12 bases between them. Germline loops: CDR1 MNHNS, CDR2 SASEGT. The CDR3 is 15 residues long. The CDR3 region is CASSVRPTHTGELFF. The DNA for the CDR3 is TGTGCCAGCAGTGTCAGACCAACCCACACCGGGGAGCTGTTTTTT.

The table lists this clonotype with a few counts. This rearrangement joins TRBV7-3 to TRBJ2-1; D is possibly TRBD2 (6 bases). CDR3 size: 16 residues. CDR1 is SGHTA, CDR2 FQGTGA, per germline. Between the trimmed V and J ends, which lost 6 bases and 0 bases, there was a span of 15 bases. The CDR3 DNA reads TGTGCCAGCAGAAAGGCGGCGGGGAGCTCCTACAATGAGCAGTTCTTC. The encoded protein is CASRKAAGSSYNEQFF.

The gene calls are TRBV12-3 or TRBV12-4 and TRBJ2-4; tentative D call: TRBD2 (5 bases). The V and J ends lost 11 bases and 1 base respectively, with 18 bases between them. The CDR3 sequence is 15 residues long. CDR3 region: CAGSRQVVAKNIQYF. The DNA for the CDR3 is TGTGCCGGGAGTCGGCAGGTCGTTGCCAAAAACATTCAGTACTTC.

The J gene is TRBJ1-4, the V gene TRBV27, with D uncertain. Trimming removed 0 bases from V and 3 bases from J, with 14 bases in between. The CDR3 consists of 17 residues. Germline-derived CDR1 and CDR2 are MNHEY and SMNVEV (reference sequence). The CDR3: CASSLSGERVANEKLFF. CDR3 DNA: TGTGCCAGCAGTTTATCTGGGGAAAGGGTAGCTAATGAAAAACTGTTTTTT.

V usage is TRBV18 and J usage is TRBJ1-4, with D unresolved. With 3 bases removed from V and 5 bases from J, the gap between germline ends came to 13 bases. Germline V lookup: CDR1 KGHSH, CDR2 LQKENI. CDR3 length equals 15 residues. The CDR3 nucleotides read TGTGCCAGCTCACCGTATACGGACCCGAATGAAAAACTGTTTTTT. Translating gives CASSPYTDPNEKLFF.